This T cell receptor beta chain was captured in a study of T-cell reconstitution after alpha-beta-depleted transplantation in children. Whole-study findings and limits: Expanded graft clones numbering several hundred reportedly gave rise to alpha-beta T cells about two months after transplant. Among T cells one year after transplant, newly produced cells accounted for most counts and diversity. In some patients, recipient T cells and intrathymic progenitors surviving conditioning explained high day-60 diversity.

For TCRbeta, the library was prepared with unique molecular identifiers. TCRdb re-analysed the PCR reads in MiXCR, keeping a single row per CDR3 protein. The data hold fewer than 700,000 distinct CDR3 sequences, with roughly 13% observed a single time. The CDR3 is made up of 16 amino acids. In germline, CDR1 is SGHRS, CDR2 YFSETQ. As to this clonotype: Its specificity is not known. Compared with germline, one end of the junction differs, possibly owing to a read error.

The specimen was PBMCs, mostly from graft donor cells, collected 360 days after TCRalphabeta/CD19-depleted stem cell transplant. The chain uses TRBV5-1 and TRBJ2-1; 9 nucleotides agree with TRBD2. This TCR came from a male patient between 10 and 17 years old who had a stem cell transplant for acute myeloid leukemia, so the T cells may come from the graft donor. In nucleotides, the CDR3 is TGCGCCAGCACCTTGGAGGGTAGCGGGAGCTACAATGAGCAGTTCTTC. The encoded protein is CASTLEGSGSYNEQFF.